This T cell receptor beta chain is from a study of blood T cell repertoires in COVID-19. TCRdb keeps only in-frame clones here, not all; method: immunoSEQ multiplex PCR. The data hold some 170,000 clones, with approximately 95% observed a single time. Germline V lookup: CDR1 MNHEY, CDR2 SVGAGI. Trimming stripped 2 bases from V and 2 bases from J, with 7 bases between. CDR3 length equals 13 residues. The chain is built from TRBV6-5 and TRBJ2-7; D gene uncertain. Sequencing was carried out using peripheral blood. The sequence was collected from a woman in her sixties or seventies with COVID-19, enrolled during active disease. The CDR3 protein is CASSYTATYEQYF. CDR3 coding DNA: TGTGCCAGCAGTTACACAGCCACCTACGAGCAGTACTTC.